One sample yielded the 26 T cell receptor beta chains listed below, sequenced in a study of T cell responses to AZD1222 COVID-19 vaccine. Produced via immunoSEQ multiplex PCR; TCRdb's table is partial and in-frame only. The sample has around 190,000 clones, around 88% seen once; the top ten hold roughly 0.49%. The sequencing used peripheral blood, collected on day 0 of AZD1222 vaccination. These receptor sequences come from an adult in good health.

This rearrangement joins TRBV28 to TRBJ2-3, with 8 bases identical to TRBD1. The V gene's germline CDR1 is MDHEN and CDR2 SYDVKM. V shed 6 bases, J shed 7 bases, and the junction held 6 bases outside the gene matches. This CDR3 has 13 amino acids. CDR3 nucleotides: TGTGCCAGCAGCCGACAGGGGATAAATACGCAGTATTTT. It encodes CASSRQGINTQYF.

This chain connects TRBV24-1 to TRBJ2-1; D is unclear. The CDR3 consists of 13 residues. V dropped 3 bases and J dropped 6 bases, with 8 bases sitting between them. Germline V lookup: CDR1 KGHDR, CDR2 SFDVKD. CDR3 DNA: TGTGCCACCAGTGATGGGTCGTCCAATGAGCAGTTCTTC. The encoded protein is CATSDGSSNEQFF.

The chain employs TRBV5-6 and TRBJ1-2; possible D gene TRBD1, 5 bases. Trimming took 4 bases from V and 14 from J, leaving 18 bases between them. Germline V lookup: CDR1 SGHDT, CDR2 YYEEEE. The CDR3 is 12 residues long. The DNA of the CDR3 is TGTGCCAGCAGCGCACCCCGGGGGATCTCGACCTTC. Its translation: CASSAPRGISTF. Looking up the rest from reference TRBV5-6 and TRBJ1-2 gives the full variable domain: DAGVTQSPTHLIKTRGQQVTLRCSPKSGHDTVSWYQQALGQGPQFIFQYYEEEERQRGNFPDRFSGHQFPNYSSELNVNALLLGDSALYLCASSAPRGISTFGSGTRLTVV.

The chain combines TRBV7-2 with TRBJ1-5, with D possibly being TRBD1 (6 bases). V gave up 1 base and J gave up 3 bases, with 13 bases separating them. Germline CDR1 reads SGHTA; CDR2 reads FQGNSA. CDR3 length equals 16 residues. The CDR3 region has the DNA TGTGCCAGCAGCTTAGTGGGGACAAATCCCAATCAGCCCCAGCATTTT. It yields the protein CASSLVGTNPNQPQHF.

V is TRBV5-6 and J is TRBJ1-1, with 9 bases matching TRBD1. CDR1 and CDR2 from the germline V gene are SGHDT and YYEEEE. The CDR3 has 14 residues. The junction had 2 bases not matched to a gene; V was cut back by 0 bases and J by 5 bases. The CDR3 loop reads CASSLADRGTEAFF. The CDR3 DNA reads as TGTGCCAGCAGCTTGGCGGACAGGGGTACTGAAGCTTTCTTT.

The V gene is TRBV4-2, the J gene TRBJ2-3, with TRBD1 matching 11 bases. Trimming at V came to 0 bases and at J to 4 bases, leaving 6 bases not matched to a gene. This CDR3 is built from 17 residues. Germline-derived CDR1 and CDR2 are LGHNA and YNFKEQ. As DNA, the CDR3 is TGTGCCAGCAGCCAAGAGAAGGGACAGGGGGTTGCAGATACGCAGTATTTT. Its protein is CASSQEKGQGVADTQYF.

V and J are TRBV11-2 and TRBJ1-2, with 10 positions matching TRBD1. Germline assignment: CDR1 SGHAT and CDR2 FQNNGV. This CDR3 is built from 13 residues. J gave up 5 bases and V 7 bases, and 4 bases lay outside the gene matches. CDR3 nucleotides: TGTGCCAGCACCTCGGACAGGGGGTATGGCTACACCTTC. Protein sequence: CASTSDRGYGYTF.

The J gene is TRBJ2-2, the V gene TRBV7-3, with 7 bases identical to TRBD1. The CDR3 totals 15 residues. Germline lookup yields CDR1 SGHTA and CDR2 FQGTGA. V lost 4 bases to trimming and J lost 5 bases; unmatched junction nucleotides: 7. The CDR3 protein is CASSSSGTETGELFF. The CDR3 nucleotides are TGTGCCAGCAGCTCGTCCGGGACAGAGACCGGGGAGCTGTTTTTT.

The V gene is TRBV7-2, the J gene TRBJ2-3; TRBD2 matches at 7 bases. CDR3 length: 14 amino acids. Per germline, CDR1 SGHTA and CDR2 FQGNSA. V trimming: 5 bases; J trimming: 7 bases; junction bases outside the gene matches: 9. This CDR3 reads CASSQIGGKYTQYF. CDR3 DNA: TGTGCCAGCAGCCAGATCGGGGGGAAGTATACGCAGTATTTT.

The chain recombines TRBV7-2 with TRBJ1-1; no reliable D call. The V end lost 4 bases, the J end lost 0 bases, and 9 bases lay between the germline ends. This CDR3 is 14 amino acids long. CDR1 is SGHTA, CDR2 FQGNSA, per germline. This CDR3 reads CASSSSRVNTEAFF. CDR3 nucleotides: TGTGCCAGCAGCTCCTCCCGGGTGAACACTGAAGCTTTCTTT.

For this clone: Other DNA sequences of this sample code for an identical CDR3. This sequence joins TRBV3-1 (or the pseudogene TRBV3-2) and TRBJ1-1, with D unresolved. This CDR3 has 13 amino acids. With 1 base removed from V and 1 base from J, the gap between germline ends came to 4 bases. Germline V gives CDR1 LGHDT, CDR2 YNNKEL (reference sequence). The CDR3, as DNA: TGTGCCAGCAGCCAAGGACGGAACACTGAAGCTTTCTTT. Translated, it gives CASSQGRNTEAFF.

V is TRBV27 and J is TRBJ2-3, with 10 bases aligning to TRBD2. Germline V gives CDR1 MNHEY, CDR2 SMNVEV (reference sequence). The length of the CDR3 is 15 residues. The V and J ends lost 2 bases and 5 bases, in that order; junction bases with no gene match: 4. Here the CDR3 reads CASSLTSGAQDTQYF. DNA of the CDR3: TGTGCCAGCAGTTTAACTAGCGGGGCCCAAGATACGCAGTATTTT.

The chain uses TRBV29-1 and TRBJ2-2; 8 bases are a match to TRBD1. In germline, CDR1 is SQVTM, CDR2 ANQGSEA. Trimming removed 6 bases from V and 4 bases from J; junction bases left unmatched: 4. The CDR3 contains 13 residues. CDR3 coding DNA: TGCAGCGTAGACAGGGGTGGCACCGGGGAGCTGTTTTTT. Translating gives CSVDRGGTGELFF.

The J gene is TRBJ1-3, the V gene TRBV3-1 (or the pseudogene TRBV3-2), with D tentatively TRBD1 (5 bases). V was trimmed by 3 bases and J by 4 bases, leaving 13 bases between them. Germline CDR1 reads LGHDT; CDR2 reads YNNKEL (reference sequence). The CDR3 is 15 residues long. The CDR3 sequence: CASSHQGPGGNTIYF. CDR3 DNA: TGTGCCAGCAGCCACCAGGGACCGGGCGGAAACACCATATATTTT.

The chain recombines TRBV12-3 or TRBV12-4 with TRBJ2-7, with 7 positions matching TRBD1. V was clipped by 7 bases and J by 1 base; unmatched bases: 4. CDR3 length: 13 amino acids. For the CDR3, the DNA is TGTGCCAGCACCCCGGACAGGTCCTACGAGCAGTACTTC. Protein: CASTPDRSYEQYF.

The J gene is TRBJ1-1, the V gene TRBV6-2 or TRBV6-3; 9 bases agree with TRBD1. This CDR3 is 17 amino acids long. V lost 4 bases and J lost 4; bases outside the gene matches: 13. The germline V gene has CDR1 MNHEY and CDR2 SVGEGT. The CDR3 here is CASSFVPIQGASTEAFF. The CDR3 nucleotides are TGTGCCAGCAGTTTCGTTCCCATACAGGGGGCGAGCACTGAAGCTTTCTTT.

The chain recombines TRBV7-9 with TRBJ2-1; D is possibly TRBD1 (7 bases). The CDR3 length is 16 residues. V lost 5 bases and J lost 3, with 17 bases in between. The germline V gene encodes CDR1 SEHNR and CDR2 FQNEAQ (reference sequence). CDR3 loop: CASSLGGGINYNEQFF. The CDR3 DNA reads as TGTGCCAGCAGCCTAGGAGGGGGCATTAACTACAATGAGCAGTTCTTC.

The rearrangement uses TRBV30 and TRBJ2-1, with TRBD2 identical over 10 bases. The CDR3 consists of 19 residues. V was clipped by 6 bases and J by 6 bases; unmatched bases: 23. In germline, CDR1 is GTSNPN, CDR2 SVGIG (reference sequence). The CDR3 loop is CACPTITGGLADSFNEQFF. CDR3 sequence (DNA): TGTGCCTGCCCTACGATTACCGGAGGACTAGCGGATAGCTTCAATGAGCAGTTCTTC.

This chain uses TRBV11-2 with TRBJ1-2; D ambiguous. V lost 2 bases, J lost 4 bases, and 11 bases lay in between. The CDR3 covers 14 residues. Germline assignment: CDR1 SGHAT and CDR2 FQNNGV. In nucleotides, the CDR3 is TGTGCCAGCAGCTTACAGCCCCAAGGCTATGGCTACACCTTC. Protein product: CASSLQPQGYGYTF. Based on the CDR3 plus reference TRBV11-2 and TRBJ1-2, the full variable domain is EAGVAQSPRYKIIEKRQSVAFWCNPISGHATLYWYQQILGQGPKLLIQFQNNGVVDDSQLPKDRFSAERLKGVDSTLKIQPAKLEDSAVYLCASSLQPQGYGYTFGSGTRLTVV.

The chain combines TRBV5-8 with TRBJ1-1, with no clear D. The V and J ends lost 4 bases and 0 bases respectively, with 13 bases between them. Germline assignment: CDR1 SGHTS and CDR2 YDEGEE. The length of the CDR3 is 15 residues. The CDR3 here is CASSLRAGLNTEAFF. The CDR3 DNA reads as TGTGCCAGCAGCCTGAGAGCTGGGTTGAACACTGAAGCTTTCTTT.

V is TRBV18 and J is TRBJ2-3; the match to TRBD2 covers 9 bases. Per the germline V gene, CDR1 is KGHSH and CDR2 is LQKENI. After removal of 0 bases from V and 8 bases from J, the junction contained 6 bases not matched to a gene. The CDR3 covers 15 residues. The CDR3 nucleotides read TGTGCCAGCTCACCACCTCTAGCGGGACCCAGTACGCAGTATTTT. Protein sequence: CASSPPLAGPSTQYF.

The chain links TRBV6-1 to TRBJ1-3; D not certain. V shed 0 bases and J shed 2 bases, with 8 bases lying between them. Germline CDR1 MNHNS, CDR2 SASEGT. This CDR3 is 15 amino acids long. CDR3 protein: CASSEARTAGNTIYF. CDR3 nucleotides: TGTGCCAGCAGTGAAGCACGGACCGCTGGAAACACCATATATTTT.

This clone was seen only once. The chain couples TRBV5-5 to TRBJ1-1; 12 nucleotides line up with TRBD1. Per germline, CDR1 SGHKS and CDR2 YYEKEE (reference sequence). J gave up 6 bases and V 3 bases, and 3 bases lay outside the gene matches. There are 14 residues in the CDR3. CDR3 sequence: CASSWGQGAAEAFF. CDR3 nucleotides: TGTGCCAGCAGCTGGGGACAGGGGGCGGCTGAAGCTTTCTTT.

The rearrangement links TRBV6-6 to TRBJ1-5, with TRBD1 identical over 8 bases. There are 16 residues in the CDR3. J was trimmed by 6 bases and V by 6 bases; bases with no gene match: 13. Germline V gene data show CDR1 as MNHNY and CDR2 as SVGAGI (reference sequence). This CDR3 is CASSPGQGRISQPQHF. The CDR3, as DNA: TGTGCCAGCAGCCCAGGACAGGGTCGCATCAGTCAGCCCCAGCATTTT.

This clone was detected only once. The chain recombines TRBV3-1 (or the pseudogene TRBV3-2) with TRBJ2-1, with D possibly matching TRBD1 (6 bases). Trimming took 4 bases from V and 4 from J, leaving 20 bases between them. The V gene's germline CDR1 is LGHDT and CDR2 YNNKEL (reference sequence). This CDR3 has 17 residues. CDR3 coding DNA: TGTGCCAGCAGCCCAGCCCCAGGGGCGGCCTTATACAATGAGCAGTTCTTC. Translating it yields CASSPAPGAALYNEQFF.

This chain uses TRBV30 with TRBJ1-1; perhaps TRBD1 as D (5 bases). The CDR3 is made up of 13 amino acids. V was clipped by 1 base and J by 4 bases, with 10 bases between them. Germline V CDR1 and CDR2: GTSNPN, SVGIG (reference sequence). The CDR3: CAWSAGFSTEAFF. CDR3 in DNA: TGTGCCTGGAGTGCAGGGTTCAGCACTGAAGCTTTCTTT.